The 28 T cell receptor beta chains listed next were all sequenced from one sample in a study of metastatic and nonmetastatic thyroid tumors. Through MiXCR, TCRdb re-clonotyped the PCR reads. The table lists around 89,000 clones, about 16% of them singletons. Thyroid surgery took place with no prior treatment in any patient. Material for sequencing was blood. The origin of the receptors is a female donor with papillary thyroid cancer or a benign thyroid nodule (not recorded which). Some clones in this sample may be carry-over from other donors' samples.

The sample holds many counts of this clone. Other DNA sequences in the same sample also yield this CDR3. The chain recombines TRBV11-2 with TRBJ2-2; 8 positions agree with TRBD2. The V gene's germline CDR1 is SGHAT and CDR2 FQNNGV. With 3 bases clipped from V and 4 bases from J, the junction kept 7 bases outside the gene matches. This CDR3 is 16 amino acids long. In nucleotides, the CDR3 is TGTGCCAGCAGCTTTATGCGGGGGGCGGGCACCGGGGAGCTGTTTTTT. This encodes CASSFMRGAGTGELFF.

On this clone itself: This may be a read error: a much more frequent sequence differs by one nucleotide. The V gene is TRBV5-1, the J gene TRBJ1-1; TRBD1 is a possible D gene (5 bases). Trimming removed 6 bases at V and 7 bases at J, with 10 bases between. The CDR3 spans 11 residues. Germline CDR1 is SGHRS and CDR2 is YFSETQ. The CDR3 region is CASMTADEAFF. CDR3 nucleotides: TGCGCCAGCATGACAGCCGATGAAGCTTTCTTT. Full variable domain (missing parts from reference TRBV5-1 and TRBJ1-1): KAGVTQTPRYLIKTRGQQVTLSCSPISGHRSVSWYQQTPGQGLQFLFEYFSETQRNKGNFPGRFSGRQFSNSRSEMNVSTLELGDSALYLCASMTADEAFFGQGTRLTVV.

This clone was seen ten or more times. CDR3 sequence reads: CAWRPRDREGVEQYF. DNA for the CDR3: TGTGCCTGGAGACCCCGGGACAGGGAGGGGGTAGAGCAGTACTTC. V usage is TRBV30 and J usage is TRBJ2-7; 9 bases agree with TRBD1. V shed 3 bases and J 7 bases; nucleotides not matched to a gene: 13. The germline V gene has CDR1 GTSNPN and CDR2 SVGIG (reference sequence). The CDR3 sequence is 15 residues long.

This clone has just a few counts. CDR3 bases: TGTGCCAGCATCCGCTTAACAGGGGGGTTTGGGTATAATTCACCCCTCCACTTT. Amino acid sequence: CASIRLTGGFGYNSPLHF. The chain is built from TRBV27 and TRBJ1-6; 8 nucleotides match TRBD1. CDR3 length: 18 residues. Trimming at V came to 7 bases and at J to 4 bases, leaving 15 bases not matched to a gene. CDR1 and CDR2 from the germline V gene are MNHEY and SMNVEV (reference sequence).

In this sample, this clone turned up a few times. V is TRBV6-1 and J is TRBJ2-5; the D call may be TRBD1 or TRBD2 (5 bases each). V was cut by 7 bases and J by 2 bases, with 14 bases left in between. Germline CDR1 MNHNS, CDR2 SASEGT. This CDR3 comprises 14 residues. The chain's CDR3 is CASIRGSTQETQYF. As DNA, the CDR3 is TGTGCCAGCATTCGGGGCAGCACGCAAGAGACCCAGTACTTC.

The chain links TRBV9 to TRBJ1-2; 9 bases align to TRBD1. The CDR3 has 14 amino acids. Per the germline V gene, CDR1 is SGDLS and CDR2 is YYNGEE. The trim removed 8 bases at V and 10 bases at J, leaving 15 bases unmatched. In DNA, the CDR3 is TGTGCCAGTAGCTCCGGACAGGGGTGGGAAGACTACACCTTC. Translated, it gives CASSSGQGWEDYTF.

The CDR3 coding sequence is TGTGCCAGCAGCCCTACGGGGGAGAGGGGTGGCTACACCTTC. Protein product: CASSPTGERGGYTF. This chain joins TRBV7-9 and TRBJ1-2; a weak D match, TRBD1 (5 bases). Germline V gives CDR1 SEHNR, CDR2 FQNEAQ (reference sequence). V was trimmed by 5 bases and J by 7 bases, leaving 17 bases between them. CDR3 size: 14 residues.

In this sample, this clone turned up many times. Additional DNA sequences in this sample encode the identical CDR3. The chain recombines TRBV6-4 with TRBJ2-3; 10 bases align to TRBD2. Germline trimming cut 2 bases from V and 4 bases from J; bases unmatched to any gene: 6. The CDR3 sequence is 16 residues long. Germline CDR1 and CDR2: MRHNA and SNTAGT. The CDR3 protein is CASSDGGLAPADTQYF. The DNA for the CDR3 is TGTGCCAGCAGTGACGGGGGACTAGCGCCCGCAGATACGCAGTATTTT.

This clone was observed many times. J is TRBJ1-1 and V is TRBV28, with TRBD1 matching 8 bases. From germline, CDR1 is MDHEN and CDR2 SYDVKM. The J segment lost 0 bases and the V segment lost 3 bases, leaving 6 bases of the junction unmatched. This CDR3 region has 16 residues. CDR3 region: CASSLDRASMNTEAFF. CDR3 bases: TGTGCCAGCAGTTTGGACAGGGCTTCTATGAACACTGAAGCTTTCTTT.

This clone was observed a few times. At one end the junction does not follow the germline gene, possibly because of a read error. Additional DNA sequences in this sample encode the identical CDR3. The DNA for the CDR3 is TGTGCCAGCAGCCCTTCGTTTGGGACTCAAGAGGCAGATACACAGTATTTT. Translation: CASSPSFGTQEADTQYF. The chain links TRBV3-1 to TRBJ2-3, with D maybe TRBD2 (6 bases). Germline V gene sequence: CDR1 LGHDT, CDR2 YNNKEL (reference sequence). This CDR3 spans 17 amino acids.

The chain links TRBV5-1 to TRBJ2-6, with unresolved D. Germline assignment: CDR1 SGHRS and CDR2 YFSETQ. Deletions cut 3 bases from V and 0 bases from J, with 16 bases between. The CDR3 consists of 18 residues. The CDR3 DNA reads TGCGCCAGCAGCTCAATACAGTTTTCTCGCTCTGGGGCCAACGTCCTGACTTTC. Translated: CASSSIQFSRSGANVLTF. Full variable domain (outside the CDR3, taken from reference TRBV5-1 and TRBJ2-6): KAGVTQTPRYLIKTRGQQVTLSCSPISGHRSVSWYQQTPGQGLQFLFEYFSETQRNKGNFPGRFSGRQFSNSRSEMNVSTLELGDSALYLCASSSIQFSRSGANVLTFGAGSRLTVL.

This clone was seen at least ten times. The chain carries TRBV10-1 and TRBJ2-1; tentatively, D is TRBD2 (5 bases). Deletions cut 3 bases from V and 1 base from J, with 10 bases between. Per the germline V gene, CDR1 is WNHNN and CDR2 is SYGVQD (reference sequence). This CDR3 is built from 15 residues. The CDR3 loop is CASSERAGSYNEQFF. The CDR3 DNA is TGCGCCAGCAGTGAACGGGCGGGTTCCTACAATGAGCAGTTCTTC.

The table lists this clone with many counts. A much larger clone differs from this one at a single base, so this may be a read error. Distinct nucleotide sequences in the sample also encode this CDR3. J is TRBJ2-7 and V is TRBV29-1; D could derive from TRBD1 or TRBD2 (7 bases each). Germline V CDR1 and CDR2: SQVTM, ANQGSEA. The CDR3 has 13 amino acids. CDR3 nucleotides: TGTAGCGTTCAGGGGGGGAGCTTTGACGAGCAGTACTTC. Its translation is CSVQGGSFDEQYF.

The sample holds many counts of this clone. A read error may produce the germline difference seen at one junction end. The chain's CDR3 is CASSPRGAGELFF. The CDR3 DNA sequence: TGTGCTAGCAGCCCTCGAGGGGCCGGGGAGCTGTTTTTT. The chain joins TRBV7-7 to TRBJ2-2; perhaps D is TRBD1 or TRBD2 (5 bases each). CDR1 SSHAT and CDR2 FNYEAQ come from the germline V gene (reference sequence). The CDR3 consists of 13 residues.

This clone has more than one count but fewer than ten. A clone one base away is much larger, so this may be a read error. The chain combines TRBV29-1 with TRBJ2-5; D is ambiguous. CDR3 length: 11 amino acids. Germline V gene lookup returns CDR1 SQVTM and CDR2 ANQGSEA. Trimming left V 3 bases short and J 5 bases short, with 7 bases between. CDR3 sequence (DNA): TGCAGCGTTGACCCCGTGGAGACCCAGTACTTC. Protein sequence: CSVDPVETQYF.

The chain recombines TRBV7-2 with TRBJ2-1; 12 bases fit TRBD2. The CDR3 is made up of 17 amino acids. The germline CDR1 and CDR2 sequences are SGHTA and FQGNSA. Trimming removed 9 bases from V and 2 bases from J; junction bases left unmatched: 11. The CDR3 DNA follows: TGTGCCAGAAGCCTACGGCTAGCGGGGGGGACCTACAATGAGCAGTTCTTC. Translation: CARSLRLAGGTYNEQFF.

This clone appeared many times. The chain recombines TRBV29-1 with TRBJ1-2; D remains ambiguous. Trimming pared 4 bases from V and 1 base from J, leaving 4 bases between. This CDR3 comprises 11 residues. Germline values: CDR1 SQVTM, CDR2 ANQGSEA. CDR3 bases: TGCAGCGTTGTAGTTAACTATGGCTACACCTTC. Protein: CSVVVNYGYTF. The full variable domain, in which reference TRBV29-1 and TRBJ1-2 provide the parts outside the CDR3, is SAVISQKPSRDICQRGTSLTIQCQVDSQVTMMFWYRQQPGQSLTLIATANQGSEATYESGFVIDKFPISRPNLTFSTLTVSNMSPEDSSIYLCSVVVNYGYTFGSGTRLTVV.

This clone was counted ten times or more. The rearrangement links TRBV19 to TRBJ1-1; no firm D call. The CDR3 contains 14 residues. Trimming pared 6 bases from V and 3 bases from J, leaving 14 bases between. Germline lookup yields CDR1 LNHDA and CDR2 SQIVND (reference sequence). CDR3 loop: CASRPDVGHTEAFF. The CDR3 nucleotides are TGTGCCAGTAGACCGGACGTCGGACACACTGAAGCTTTCTTT.

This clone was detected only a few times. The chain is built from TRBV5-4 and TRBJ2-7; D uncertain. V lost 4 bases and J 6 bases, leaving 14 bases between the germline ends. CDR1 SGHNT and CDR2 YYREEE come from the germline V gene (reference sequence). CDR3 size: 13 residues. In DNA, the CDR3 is TGTGCCAGCAGCACGAGACTTCGTGGCGAGCAGTACTTC. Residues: CASSTRLRGEQYF.

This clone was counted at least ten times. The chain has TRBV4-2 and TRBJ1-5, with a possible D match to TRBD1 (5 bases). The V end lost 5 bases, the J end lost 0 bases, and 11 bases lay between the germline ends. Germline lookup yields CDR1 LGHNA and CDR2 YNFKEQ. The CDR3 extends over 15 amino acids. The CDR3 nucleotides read TGTGCCAGCAGCGCTCGGGGGGATAGCAATCAGCCCCAGCATTTT. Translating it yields CASSARGDSNQPQHF.

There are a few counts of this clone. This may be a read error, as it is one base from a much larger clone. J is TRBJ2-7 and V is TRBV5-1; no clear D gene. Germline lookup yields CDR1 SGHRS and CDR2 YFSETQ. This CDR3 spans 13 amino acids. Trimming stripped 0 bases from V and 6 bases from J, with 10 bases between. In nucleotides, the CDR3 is TGCGCCAGCAGCTTGGCCGTATGTGTCGAGCAGTACTTC. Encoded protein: CASSLAVCVEQYF. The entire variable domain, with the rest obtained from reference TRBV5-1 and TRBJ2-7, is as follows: KAGVTQTPRYLIKTRGQQVTLSCSPISGHRSVSWYQQTPGQGLQFLFEYFSETQRNKGNFPGRFSGRQFSNSRSEMNVSTLELGDSALYLCASSLAVCVEQYFGPGTRLTVT.

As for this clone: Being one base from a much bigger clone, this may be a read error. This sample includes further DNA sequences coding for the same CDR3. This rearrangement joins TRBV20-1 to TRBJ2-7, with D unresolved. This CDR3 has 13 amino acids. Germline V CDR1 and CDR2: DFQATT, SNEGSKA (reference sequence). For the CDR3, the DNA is TGCAGCGCTAGGGCGGCCGCATCCTACGAGCAGTACTTC. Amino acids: CSARAAASYEQYF.

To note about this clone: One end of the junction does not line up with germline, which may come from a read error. The CDR3 is CASSIPRRNTGELLF. The CDR3 DNA follows: TGTGCCAGTAGTATACCCAGGCGGAACACAGGGGAGCTGCTTTTT. The chain employs TRBV19 and TRBJ2-2; TRBD1 matches 7 bases. Germline V gives CDR1 LNHDA, CDR2 SQIVND (reference sequence). There are 15 residues in the CDR3.

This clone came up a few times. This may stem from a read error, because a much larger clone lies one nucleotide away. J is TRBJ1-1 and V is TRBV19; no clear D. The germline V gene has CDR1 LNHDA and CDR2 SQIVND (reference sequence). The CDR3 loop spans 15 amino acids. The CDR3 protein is CVSSIAPTPNTEAFF. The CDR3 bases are TGTGTCAGTAGTATCGCCCCGACTCCAAACACTGAAGCTTTCTTT.

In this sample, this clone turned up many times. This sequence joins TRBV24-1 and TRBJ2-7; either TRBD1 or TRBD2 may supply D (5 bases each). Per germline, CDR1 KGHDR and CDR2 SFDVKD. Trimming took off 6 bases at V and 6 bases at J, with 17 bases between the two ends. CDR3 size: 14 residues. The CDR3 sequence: CATSRGTVASEQYF. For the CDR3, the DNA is TGTGCCACCAGTAGAGGGACGGTCGCCTCCGAGCAGTACTTC.

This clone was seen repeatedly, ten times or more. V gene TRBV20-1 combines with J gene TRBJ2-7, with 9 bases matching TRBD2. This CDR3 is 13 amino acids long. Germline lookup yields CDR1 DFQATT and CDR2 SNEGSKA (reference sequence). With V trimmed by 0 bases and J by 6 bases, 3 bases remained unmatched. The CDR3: CSAREAGGFEQYF. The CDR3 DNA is TGCAGTGCTAGAGAGGCGGGGGGGTTCGAGCAGTACTTC.

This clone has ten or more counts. The CDR3 spells CASSLEPGQFSGNTIYF. Written as DNA, the CDR3 is TGTGCCAGCAGCCTGGAACCGGGACAGTTCTCTGGAAACACCATATATTTT. V gene TRBV5-4 combines with J gene TRBJ1-3; 7 bases line up with TRBD1. The CDR3 has 17 amino acids. Per germline, CDR1 SGHNT and CDR2 YYREEE (reference sequence). V shed 4 bases and J 0 bases; nucleotides not matched to a gene: 10. Full variable domain (missing parts from reference TRBV5-4 and TRBJ1-3): ETGVTQSPTHLIKTRGQQVTLRCSSQSGHNTVSWYQQALGQGPQFIFQYYREEENGRGNFPPRFSGLQFPNYSSELNVNALELDDSALYLCASSLEPGQFSGNTIYFGEGSWLTVV.

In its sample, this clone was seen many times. The DNA for the CDR3 is TGCAGCGTTGAAGATACGGGGCAGGGGTTTTCCTACAATGAGCAGTTCTTC. Translated: CSVEDTGQGFSYNEQFF. The chain carries TRBV29-1 and TRBJ2-1; a weak D match, TRBD1 (6 bases). The V end lost 0 bases, the J end lost 1 base, and 16 bases lay between the germline ends. This CDR3 spans 17 amino acids. Germline loops: CDR1 SQVTM, CDR2 ANQGSEA.